Listed here are 27 T cell receptor beta chains from one sample, sequenced in a study of response to subunit inactivated influenza vaccine. TCRdb reprocessed the RT-PCR reads with MiXCR, giving one entry per CDR3 protein. The sample includes almost 250,000 distinct CDR3 sequences, 10% to 15% of them seen just once. The material sequenced was non-naive T cells sorted from PBMCs, taken less than 15 days before vaccination. These receptors were obtained from a man aged 50-60 years who received an inactivated influenza vaccine.

This clonotype was seen a handful of times. V usage is TRBV27 and J usage is TRBJ2-1; D ambiguous. This CDR3 is built from 13 residues. V was shortened by 3 bases and J by 9 bases, with 12 bases between the two germline ends. Germline CDR1 and CDR2: MNHEY and SMNVEV (reference sequence). CDR3 residues: CASSFFRASEQFF. In DNA, the CDR3 is TGTGCCAGCAGTTTTTTTAGAGCGAGTGAGCAGTTCTTC.

V gene TRBV10-3 combines with J gene TRBJ2-3; D unclear. The CDR3 length is 14 residues. V was trimmed by 4 bases and J by 6 bases, leaving 14 bases between them. CDR1 is ENHRY, CDR2 SYGVKD, per germline. The CDR3 here is CAISGDRRPDTQYF. In nucleotides, the CDR3 is TGTGCCATCAGTGGGGATAGGCGCCCGGATACGCAGTATTTT.

This clonotype was counted many times. The rearrangement uses TRBV7-8 and TRBJ2-7; D unclear. CDR3 size: 15 residues. Germline V CDR1 and CDR2: SGHVS, FQNEAQ. Trimming removed 0 bases at V and 3 bases at J, with 12 bases between. In DNA, the CDR3 is TGTGCCAGCAGCTTAGCGCTTGTCCCAGTCTACGAGCAGTACTTC. Translation: CASSLALVPVYEQYF.

In its sample, this clonotype was seen a few times. The chain combines TRBV20-1 with TRBJ1-5; 8 bases fit TRBD1. In germline, CDR1 is DFQATT, CDR2 SNEGSKA (reference sequence). J lost 2 bases, V lost 6 bases, and 12 bases had no gene match. The CDR3 loop spans 16 amino acids. The CDR3 nucleotides read TGCAGTGCCTCGGGACAGGTTCTATTTGGCAATCAGCCCCAGCATTTT. Its protein product is CSASGQVLFGNQPQHF.

The gene calls are TRBV20-1 and TRBJ1-2; the match to TRBD1 covers 9 bases. Per germline, CDR1 DFQATT and CDR2 SNEGSKA (reference sequence). This CDR3 comprises 12 residues. The CDR3 DNA is TGCGCGAGGGACAGGGATCCCTATGGCTACACCTTC. Translation: CARDRDPYGYTF.

This clonotype was detected only a few times. V and J are TRBV27 and TRBJ2-7, with TRBD1 matching over 10 bases. The germline gives CDR1 MNHEY, CDR2 SMNVEV (reference sequence). The CDR3 spans 15 residues. Trimming removed 5 bases from V and 3 bases from J; junction bases left unmatched: 7. The CDR3 nucleotides are TGTGCCAGCAGTAACCGGGACAGGGGATACTACGAGCAGTACTTC. Its protein product is CASSNRDRGYYEQYF.

The V gene is TRBV7-6, the J gene TRBJ2-5; D not resolved. The germline V gene has CDR1 SGHVS and CDR2 FNYEAQ. This CDR3 is 13 amino acids long. V was shortened by 1 base and J by 5 bases, with 8 bases between the two germline ends. The CDR3 DNA is TGTGCCAGCAGCTTAGGTAGCTTGGAGACCCAGTACTTC. It is translated as CASSLGSLETQYF.

This clonotype occurred a few times. The chain couples TRBV6-1 to TRBJ1-1, with TRBD1 identical over 8 bases. Germline values: CDR1 MNHNS, CDR2 SASEGT. The CDR3 sequence is 14 residues long. Trimming at V came to 7 bases and at J to 1 base, leaving 5 bases not matched to a gene. CDR3 loop: CASIEGQGNTEAFF. The DNA for the CDR3 is TGTGCCAGCATCGAAGGACAGGGGAACACTGAAGCTTTCTTT.

This clonotype was seen only a few times. The gene calls are TRBV6-1 and TRBJ2-3, with 7 positions matching TRBD1. Germline V lookup: CDR1 MNHNS, CDR2 SASEGT. This CDR3 has 14 amino acids. J was trimmed by 4 bases and V by 6 bases; bases with no gene match: 7. The CDR3 here is CASRKGAGADTQYF. The CDR3, as DNA: TGTGCCAGCAGAAAGGGGGCTGGGGCAGATACGCAGTATTTT.

In this sample, this clonotype turned up once. One end of the junction is discordant with germline, which a read error may explain. The chain uses TRBV7-7 and TRBJ2-5, with TRBD1 identical over 7 bases. The CDR3 extends over 14 amino acids. The germline CDR1 and CDR2 sequences are SSHAT and FNYEAQ (reference sequence). The CDR3, as DNA: TGTGCTAGCAGCCCGACAGGGTTTGGCGAGACCCAGTACTTC. It yields the protein CASSPTGFGETQYF.

The J gene is TRBJ2-5, the V gene TRBV20-1; 8 bases map to TRBD1. Germline assignment: CDR1 DFQATT and CDR2 SNEGSKA (reference sequence). The length of the CDR3 is 17 residues. V trimming: 0 bases; J trimming: 4 bases; junction bases outside the gene matches: 13. CDR3 in amino acids: CSARDPSGQGKRETQYF. CDR3 nucleotides: TGCAGTGCTAGAGATCCTTCAGGACAGGGAAAAAGAGAGACCCAGTACTTC.

V usage is TRBV20-1 and J usage is TRBJ2-5; 7 nucleotides agree with TRBD1. Trimming took 6 bases from V and 8 from J; bases not matched to a gene: 9. CDR3 length: 12 residues. Germline-derived CDR1 and CDR2 are DFQATT and SNEGSKA (reference sequence). The CDR3 DNA reads TGCAGTGCCGTCGGGACAGTTGATACCCAGTACTTC. Protein sequence: CSAVGTVDTQYF.

This clonotype was detected a few times. The J gene is TRBJ1-2, the V gene TRBV3-1, with unresolved D. Germline assignment: CDR1 LGHDT and CDR2 YNNKEL (reference sequence). The CDR3 has 12 amino acids. Deletions cut 1 base from V and 6 bases from J, with 6 bases between. CDR3 in DNA: TGTGCCAGCAGCCAAGTCGTGGATGGCTACACCTTC. It encodes CASSQVVDGYTF.

This clonotype was picked up many times. The J gene is TRBJ2-3, the V gene TRBV7-9; D ambiguous. V shed 0 bases and J shed 4 bases, with 2 bases lying between them. Germline V gives CDR1 SEHNR, CDR2 FQNEAQ (reference sequence). The CDR3 has 12 residues. Here the CDR3 DNA reads TGTGCCAGCAGCTTAGCTTCAGATACGCAGTATTTT. Residues: CASSLASDTQYF.

The gene calls are TRBV20-1 and TRBJ2-3; TRBD2 matches at 7 bases. V was pared by 0 bases and J by 5 bases, with 8 bases of the junction left unmatched. This CDR3 is 15 amino acids long. Germline CDR1 DFQATT, CDR2 SNEGSKA (reference sequence). CDR3 coding DNA: TGCAGTGCTAGAGACCCACTAGCGCCCAGAGATACGCAGTATTTT. This codes for CSARDPLAPRDTQYF.

This clonotype was recorded a few times. This rearrangement joins TRBV20-1 to TRBJ1-2; no reliable D call. The CDR3 loop spans 13 amino acids. The V end was cut by 4 bases, the J end by 0 bases, with 9 bases between. The germline V gene encodes CDR1 DFQATT and CDR2 SNEGSKA (reference sequence). This CDR3 is CSAKAPANYGYTF. The CDR3 DNA sequence: TGCAGTGCTAAGGCGCCTGCTAACTATGGCTACACCTTC.

CDR3 coding DNA: TGCGCCAGCCGCGCGGGAGCGAACGAGCAGTACTTC. Protein: CASRAGANEQYF. This rearrangement joins TRBV10-2 to TRBJ2-7, with 7 bases matching TRBD2. Germline CDR1 WSHSY, CDR2 SAAADI. J gave up 5 bases and V 8 bases, and 6 bases lay outside the gene matches. There are 12 residues in the CDR3.

The V and J genes are TRBV4-3 and TRBJ1-4; TRBD1 matches 7 bases. The junction had 10 bases not matched to a gene; V was cut back by 1 base and J by 2 bases. This CDR3 contains 18 residues. Germline V CDR1 and CDR2: LGHNA, YSLEER. The CDR3 DNA reads as TGCGCCAGCAGCCAAGGTGAAACCTTCAGGGGGACTAATGAAAAACTGTTTTTT. This encodes CASSQGETFRGTNEKLFF.

The chain recombines TRBV20-1 with TRBJ2-3; TRBD2 aligns across 13 bases. Looked up from germline, CDR1 is DFQATT and CDR2 is SNEGSKA (reference sequence). The CDR3 runs to 14 residues. Germline trimming cut 8 bases from V and 6 bases from J; bases unmatched to any gene: 8. Here the CDR3 reads CSPPMTSGRDTQYF. The CDR3 DNA reads TGCAGTCCTCCCATGACTAGCGGGAGGGATACGCAGTATTTT.

The chain joins TRBV6-2 or TRBV6-3 to TRBJ2-3, with 9 bases fitting TRBD1. Per germline, CDR1 MNHEY and CDR2 SVGEGT. V lost 9 bases to trimming and J lost 4 bases; unmatched junction nucleotides: 11. This CDR3 has 15 amino acids. CDR3 in DNA: TGTGCCAGGGGGTTTCCTGGACAGGGGTCAGATACGCAGTATTTT. This translates into CARGFPGQGSDTQYF.

This clonotype was seen ten or more times. The rearrangement links TRBV6-1 to TRBJ1-1, with 8 bases identical to TRBD1. Germline CDR1 MNHNS, CDR2 SASEGT. The CDR3 has 15 residues. Unmatched junction bases numbered 8, after V lost 3 bases and J lost 5 bases. This CDR3 reads CASSDRTGLGTEAFF. The CDR3 bases are TGTGCCAGCAGTGACAGGACAGGGTTAGGGACTGAAGCTTTCTTT.

The chain has TRBV18 and TRBJ1-4; a possible D gene is TRBD1 (5 bases). V was shortened by 4 bases and J by 8 bases, with 17 bases between the two germline ends. This CDR3 has 15 residues. Germline CDR1 and CDR2: KGHSH and LQKENI. CDR3 sequence: CASSRSGGGEEKLFF. For the CDR3, the DNA is TGTGCCAGCTCACGATCCGGGGGAGGAGAAGAAAAACTGTTTTTT.

This clonotype showed up many times. This rearrangement joins TRBV20-1 to TRBJ2-5; TRBD1 matches 9 bases. CDR3 size: 14 residues. The V gene's germline CDR1 is DFQATT and CDR2 SNEGSKA (reference sequence). The V gene end was trimmed by 4 bases and the J gene end by 6 bases; junction bases not matched to a gene: 9. The CDR3 loop is CSATRTGEEKTQYF. The CDR3 DNA follows: TGCAGTGCTACCCGGACAGGGGAAGAAAAGACCCAGTACTTC.

The chain joins TRBV4-1 to TRBJ2-7, with D perhaps being TRBD1 or TRBD2 (5 bases each). Germline V gives CDR1 MGHRA, CDR2 YSYEKL. The length of the CDR3 is 15 residues. V lost 1 base, J lost 3 bases, and 13 bases lay in between. The CDR3 DNA reads as TGCGCCAGCAGCCAAGGGATGGGACGGTACTACGAGCAGTACTTC. This codes for CASSQGMGRYYEQYF.

Only a few counts were recorded for this clonotype. V usage is TRBV7-2 and J usage is TRBJ2-1, with D possibly being TRBD2 (6 bases). V lost 1 base and J lost 4, with 11 bases in between. The CDR3 runs 15 residues. Germline CDR1 and CDR2: SGHTA and FQGNSA. The CDR3 protein is CASSLDGRGYNEQFF. Here the CDR3 DNA reads TGTGCCAGCAGCTTAGACGGGCGGGGATACAATGAGCAGTTCTTC.

This rearrangement joins TRBV9 to TRBJ2-5; D is possibly TRBD2 (6 bases). Trimming left V 2 bases short and J 7 bases short, with 15 bases between. The CDR3 is 14 residues long. CDR1 SGDLS and CDR2 YYNGEE come from the germline V gene. The CDR3 nucleotides read TGTGCCAGCAGCGTTGTAAGCGGAGCGGGGACCCAGTACTTC. Encoded protein: CASSVVSGAGTQYF.

The table lists this clonotype with a few counts. The chain has TRBV9 and TRBJ2-7; 8 nucleotides agree with TRBD1. CDR1 and CDR2 (germline): SGDLS, YYNGEE. V trimming: 4 bases; J trimming: 3 bases; junction bases outside the gene matches: 12. The CDR3 runs 16 residues. In nucleotides, the CDR3 is TGTGCCAGCAGCCCCTGGACAGGGCCCCCGCTCTACGAGCAGTACTTC. This sequence encodes CASSPWTGPPLYEQYF.